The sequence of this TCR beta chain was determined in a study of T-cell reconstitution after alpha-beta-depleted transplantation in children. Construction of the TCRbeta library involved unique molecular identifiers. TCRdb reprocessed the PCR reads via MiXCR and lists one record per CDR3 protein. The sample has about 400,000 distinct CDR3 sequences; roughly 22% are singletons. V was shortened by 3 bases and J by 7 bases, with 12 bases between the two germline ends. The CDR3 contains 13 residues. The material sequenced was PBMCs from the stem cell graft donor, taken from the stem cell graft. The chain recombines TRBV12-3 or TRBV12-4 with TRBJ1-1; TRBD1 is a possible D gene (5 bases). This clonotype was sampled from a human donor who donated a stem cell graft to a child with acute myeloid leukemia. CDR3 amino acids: CASSFRKGLEAFF. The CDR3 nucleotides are TGTGCCAGCAGTTTTAGGAAGGGGCTTGAAGCTTTCTTT.